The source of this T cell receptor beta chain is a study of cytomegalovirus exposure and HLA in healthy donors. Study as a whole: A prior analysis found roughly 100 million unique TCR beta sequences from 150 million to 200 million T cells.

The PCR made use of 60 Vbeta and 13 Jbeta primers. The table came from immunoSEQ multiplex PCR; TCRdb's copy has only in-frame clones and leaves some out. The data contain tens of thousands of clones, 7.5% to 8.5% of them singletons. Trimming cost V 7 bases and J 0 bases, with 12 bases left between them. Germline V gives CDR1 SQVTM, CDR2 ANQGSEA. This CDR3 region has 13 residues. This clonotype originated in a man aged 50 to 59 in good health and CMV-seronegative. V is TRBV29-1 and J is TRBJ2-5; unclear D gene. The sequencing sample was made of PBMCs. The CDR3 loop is CSALSVYQETQYF. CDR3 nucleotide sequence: TGCAGCGCCTTATCGGTGTACCAAGAGACCCAGTACTTC.